The source of this T cell receptor (beta chain) is a study of T cells in Graves' hyperthyroidism and ophthalmopathy. The PBMCs studied were ones that came from about 10 ml fresh peripheral blood. Amplified TCR beta CDR3 regions derived from RNA transcripts. The HTBI primer set served for first-round RT-PCR of the TCR CDR3. TCRdb recomputed calls from the multiplex PCR reads with MiXCR, one row per CDR3 protein. The table shows 360,000 or so distinct CDR3 sequences, with 15% to 20% occurring only once. Trimming cost V 5 bases and J 3 bases, with 14 bases left between them. This CDR3 has 14 amino acids. This clonotype was seen ten or more times.

This TCR was sampled from a woman aged 40 to 55 with Graves' ophthalmopathy. The gene calls are TRBV12-3 or TRBV12-4 and TRBJ2-7; no definite D call. The sequencing input was blood. The CDR3 DNA reads TGTGCCAGCAGTCATCCGGGCCTATTCTACGAGCAGTACTTC. It translates to CASSHPGLFYEQYF.